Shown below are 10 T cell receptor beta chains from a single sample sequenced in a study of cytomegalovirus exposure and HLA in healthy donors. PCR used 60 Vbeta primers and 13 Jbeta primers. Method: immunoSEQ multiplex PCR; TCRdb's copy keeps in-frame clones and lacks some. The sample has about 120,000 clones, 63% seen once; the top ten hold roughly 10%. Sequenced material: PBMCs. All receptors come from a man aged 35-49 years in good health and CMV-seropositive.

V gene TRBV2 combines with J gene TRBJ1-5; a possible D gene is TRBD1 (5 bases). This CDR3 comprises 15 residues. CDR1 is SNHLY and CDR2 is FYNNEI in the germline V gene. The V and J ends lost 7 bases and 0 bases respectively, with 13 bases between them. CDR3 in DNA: TGTGCCAGCACCAAGCTGACAGATAGCAATCAGCCCCAGCATTTT. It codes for CASTKLTDSNQPQHF.

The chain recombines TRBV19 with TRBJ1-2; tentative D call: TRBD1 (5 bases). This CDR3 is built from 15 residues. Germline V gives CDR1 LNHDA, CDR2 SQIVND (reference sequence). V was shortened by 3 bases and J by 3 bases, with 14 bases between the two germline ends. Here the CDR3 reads CASSILGAGYYGYTF. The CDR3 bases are TGTGCCAGTAGTATCCTAGGTGCAGGGTACTATGGCTACACCTTC.

CDR3 region: CASSFKGDRGNTGELFF. CDR3 in DNA: TGTGCCAGCAGCTTCAAAGGGGACAGGGGAAACACCGGGGAGCTGTTTTTT. The rearrangement uses TRBV7-3 and TRBJ2-2, with 10 bases that match TRBD1. CDR1 is SGHTA, CDR2 FQGTGA, per germline. This CDR3 has 17 residues. V was pared by 3 bases and J by 2 bases, with 6 bases of the junction left unmatched.

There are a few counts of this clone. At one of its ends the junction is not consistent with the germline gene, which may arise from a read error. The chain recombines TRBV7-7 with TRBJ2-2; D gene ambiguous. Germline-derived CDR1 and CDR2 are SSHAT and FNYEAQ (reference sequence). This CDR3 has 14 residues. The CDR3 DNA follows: TGTGCTAGCAGCCCAAGCCCAAACACCGGGGAGCTGTTTTTT. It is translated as CASSPSPNTGELFF. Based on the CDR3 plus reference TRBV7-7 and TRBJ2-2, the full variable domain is GAGVSQSPRYKVTKRGQDVTLRCDPISSHATLYWYQQALGQGPEFLTYFNYEAQPDKSGLPSDRFSAERPEGSISTLTIQRTEQRDSAMYRCASSPSPNTGELFFGEGSRLTVL.

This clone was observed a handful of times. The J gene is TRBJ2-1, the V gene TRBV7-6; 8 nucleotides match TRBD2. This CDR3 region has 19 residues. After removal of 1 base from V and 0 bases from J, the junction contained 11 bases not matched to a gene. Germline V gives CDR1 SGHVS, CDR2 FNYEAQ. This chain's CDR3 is CASSLGGGSGMSSYNEQFF. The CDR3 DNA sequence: TGTGCCAGCAGCTTAGGAGGGGGTAGCGGGATGAGCTCCTACAATGAGCAGTTCTTC.

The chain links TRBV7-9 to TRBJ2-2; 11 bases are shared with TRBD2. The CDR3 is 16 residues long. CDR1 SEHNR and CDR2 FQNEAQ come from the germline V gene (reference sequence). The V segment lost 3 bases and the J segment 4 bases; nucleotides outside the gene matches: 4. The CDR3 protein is CASSFLLAGATGELFF. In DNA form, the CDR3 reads TGTGCCAGCAGCTTTTTACTAGCGGGAGCCACCGGGGAGCTGTTTTTT.

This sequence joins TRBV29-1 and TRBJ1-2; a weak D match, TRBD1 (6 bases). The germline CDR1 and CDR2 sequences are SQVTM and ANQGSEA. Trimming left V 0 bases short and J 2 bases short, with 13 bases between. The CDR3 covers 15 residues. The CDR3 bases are TGCAGCGTTGAAGATTCAGCGACAGGCAACTATGGCTACACCTTC. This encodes CSVEDSATGNYGYTF.

The CDR3 region is CASRARASGGLETQYF. The DNA for the CDR3 is TGTGCCAGCAGAGCACGTGCTAGCGGGGGGCTGGAGACCCAGTACTTC. The chain has TRBV5-4 and TRBJ2-5; TRBD2 matches at 11 bases. This CDR3 has 16 amino acids. Germline CDR1 reads SGHNT; CDR2 reads YYREEE (reference sequence). Trimming removed 5 bases from V and 5 bases from J; junction bases left unmatched: 11.

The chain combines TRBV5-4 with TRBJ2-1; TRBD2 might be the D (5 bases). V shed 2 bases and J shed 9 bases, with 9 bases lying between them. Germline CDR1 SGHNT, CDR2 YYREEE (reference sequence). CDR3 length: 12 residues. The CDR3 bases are TGTGCCAGCAGCTTAGGACTTGGTGAGCAGTTCTTC. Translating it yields CASSLGLGEQFF.

The CDR3 DNA follows: TGTGCCAGCAGCTTACAGCGGGACTCCTACGAGCAGTACTTC. Translated: CASSLQRDSYEQYF. The V and J genes are TRBV7-2 and TRBJ2-7; TRBD2 matches 7 bases. Germline CDR1 SGHTA, CDR2 FQGNSA. The CDR3 is 14 amino acids. Trimming took 2 bases from V and 0 from J; bases not matched to a gene: 1.